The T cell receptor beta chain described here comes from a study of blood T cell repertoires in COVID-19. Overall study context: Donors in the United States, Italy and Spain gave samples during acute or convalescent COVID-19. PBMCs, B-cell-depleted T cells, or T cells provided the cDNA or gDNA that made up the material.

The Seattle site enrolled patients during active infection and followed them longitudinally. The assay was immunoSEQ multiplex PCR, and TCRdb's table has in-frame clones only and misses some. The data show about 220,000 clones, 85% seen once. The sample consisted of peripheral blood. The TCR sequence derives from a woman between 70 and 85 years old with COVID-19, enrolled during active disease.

Written as DNA, the CDR3 is TGTGCCAGCAGTGGATACCGCGGGGCACCCGGCCAAGAGACCCAGTACTTC. As protein: CASSGYRGAPGQETQYF. The genes are TRBV27 and TRBJ2-5; D may be TRBD2 (6 bases). From germline, CDR1 is MNHEY and CDR2 SMNVEV (reference sequence). The ends were cut back, 5 bases at V and 1 base at J, with 20 bases in the middle. The CDR3 is 17 residues long.